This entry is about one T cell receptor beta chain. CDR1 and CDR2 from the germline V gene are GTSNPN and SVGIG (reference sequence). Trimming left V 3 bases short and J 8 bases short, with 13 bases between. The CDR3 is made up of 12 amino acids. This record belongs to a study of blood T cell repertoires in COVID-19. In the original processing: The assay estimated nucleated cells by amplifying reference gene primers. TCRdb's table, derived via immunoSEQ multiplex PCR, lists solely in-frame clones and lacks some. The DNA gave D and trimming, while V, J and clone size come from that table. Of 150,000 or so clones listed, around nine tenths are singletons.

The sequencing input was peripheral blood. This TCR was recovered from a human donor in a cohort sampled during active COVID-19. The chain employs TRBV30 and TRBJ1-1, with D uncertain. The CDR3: CAWRRSVPEAFF. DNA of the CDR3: TGTGCCTGGAGGAGGTCAGTTCCAGAAGCTTTCTTT.